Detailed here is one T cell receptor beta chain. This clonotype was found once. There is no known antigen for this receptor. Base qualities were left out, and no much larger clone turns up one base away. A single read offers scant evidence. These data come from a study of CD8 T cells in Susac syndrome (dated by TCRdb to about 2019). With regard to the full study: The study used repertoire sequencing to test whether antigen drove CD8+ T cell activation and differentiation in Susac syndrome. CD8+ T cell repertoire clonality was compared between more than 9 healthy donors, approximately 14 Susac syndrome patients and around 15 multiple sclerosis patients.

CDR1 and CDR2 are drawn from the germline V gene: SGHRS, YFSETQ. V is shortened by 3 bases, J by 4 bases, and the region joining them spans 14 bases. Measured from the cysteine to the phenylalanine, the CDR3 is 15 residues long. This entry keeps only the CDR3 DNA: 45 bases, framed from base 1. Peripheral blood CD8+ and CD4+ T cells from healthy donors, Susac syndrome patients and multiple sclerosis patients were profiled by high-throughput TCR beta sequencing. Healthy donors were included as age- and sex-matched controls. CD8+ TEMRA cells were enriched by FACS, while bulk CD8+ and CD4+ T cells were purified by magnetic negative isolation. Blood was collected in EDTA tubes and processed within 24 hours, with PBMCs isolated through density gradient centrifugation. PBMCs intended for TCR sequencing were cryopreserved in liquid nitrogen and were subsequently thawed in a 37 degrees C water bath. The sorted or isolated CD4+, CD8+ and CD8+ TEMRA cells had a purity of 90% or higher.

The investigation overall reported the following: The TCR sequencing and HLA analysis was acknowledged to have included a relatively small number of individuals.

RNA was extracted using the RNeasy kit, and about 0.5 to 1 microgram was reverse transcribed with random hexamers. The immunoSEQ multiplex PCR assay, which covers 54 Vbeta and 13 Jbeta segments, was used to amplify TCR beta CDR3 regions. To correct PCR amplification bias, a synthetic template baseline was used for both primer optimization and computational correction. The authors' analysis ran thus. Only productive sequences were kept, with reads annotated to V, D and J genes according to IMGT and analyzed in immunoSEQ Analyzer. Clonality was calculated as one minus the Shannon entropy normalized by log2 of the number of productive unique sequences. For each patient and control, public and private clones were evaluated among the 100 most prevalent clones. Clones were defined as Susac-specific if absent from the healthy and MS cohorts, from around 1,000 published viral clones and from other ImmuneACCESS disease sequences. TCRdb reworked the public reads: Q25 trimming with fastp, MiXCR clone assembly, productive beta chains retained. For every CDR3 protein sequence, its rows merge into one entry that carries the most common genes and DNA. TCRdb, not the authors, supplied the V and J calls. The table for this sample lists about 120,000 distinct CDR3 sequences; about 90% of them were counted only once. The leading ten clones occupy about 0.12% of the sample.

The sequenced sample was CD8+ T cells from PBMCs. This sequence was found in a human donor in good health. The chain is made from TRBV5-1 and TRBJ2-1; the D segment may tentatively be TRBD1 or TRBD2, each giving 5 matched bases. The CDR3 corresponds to CASSSEGRNYNEQFF. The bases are TGCGCCAGCAGCTCAGAGGGACGAAATTACAATGAGCAGTTCTTC.